This TCR beta chain was identified in a study of cytomegalovirus exposure and HLA in healthy donors. In the study overall: Earlier work reported 110 million or so unique TCR beta sequences from about 180 million T cells.

The length of the CDR3 is 16 residues. Germline CDR1 WNHNN, CDR2 SYGVQD (reference sequence). V was cut by 5 bases and J by 0 bases, with 15 bases left in between. As concerns this clone: Antigen unknown.

Primers for the PCR totalled 60 Vbeta and 13 Jbeta. Some clones are missing from TCRdb's copy, which holds only in-frame ones; the method was immunoSEQ multiplex PCR. The sample includes approximately 170,000 clones, approximately 81% of them seen just once. General study findings and limits: The authors assumed roughly uniform sequencing depth across donors for presence/absence analyses. Segments of the TCR beta V type were, in most cases, productive about 87% or about 30% of the time in an earlier analysis.

The sequenced sample consisted of PBMCs. The clonotype comes from a man aged 50 or older in good health and CMV-seropositive. This rearrangement joins TRBV10-1 to TRBJ2-3; tentatively, D is TRBD1 (6 bases). The CDR3 sequence: CASSFLVGASTDTQYF. CDR3 DNA sequence: TGCGCCAGCAGTTTCCTTGTGGGGGCAAGCACAGATACGCAGTATTTT.